This T cell receptor (beta chain) was documented in a study of CD8 T cells in ankylosing spondylitis (TCRdb year 2017). General notes on the study: The study profiled T cell receptor beta repertoires in healthy donors and ankylosing spondylitis patients to find disease-linked TCR variants. Peripheral blood was sampled, and synovial fluid was additionally collected from ankylosing spondylitis patients. The whole study cohort included over a hundred healthy donors and under 30 ankylosing spondylitis patients.

In the case of this clonotype: Its antigen is currently not known. Base qualities are not recorded, but no much larger clone differs from it by a single base.

Results and caveats for the whole study, not just this receptor: The disease-linked clones were reported to be significantly enriched in matched synovial fluid samples from ankylosing spondylitis patients. Some motif variants were previously reported in synovial fluid and blood of reactive arthritis patients, suggesting common disease-initiation mechanisms. The disease-linked clones showed a CD8+ phenotype and occurred at relatively low frequencies in peripheral blood. Blood from ankylosing spondylitis patients appeared to be characterized by a TCR beta motif made up of eight highly homologous amino acid variants.

Sequencing relied on an Illumina HiSeq 2500. Quantitative 5'-RACE with molecular barcodes was used to prepare TCR beta libraries. As for the authors' bioinformatics: A new computational method, built on a probabilistic model of VDJ rearrangement, was used to identify disease-linked TCR variants. TCRdb trimmed the raw reads at Q25, called clones with MiXCR and kept productive beta chains. Entries are consolidated by CDR3 protein sequence, retaining the most common genes and DNA. What appears here as the V and J calls and clone size reflects TCRdb's work, not the paper's. The sample table shows more than 650,000 distinct CDR3 sequences, and roughly 12% are seen once. The ten most abundant clones make up 0.45% to 0.6% of the sample. The source material was blood, either unsorted or a sorted T cell fraction (not recorded which). This clonotype was sampled from a male donor with ankylosing spondylitis.

The DNA is as follows: TGTGCCAGCAGTCCAAAAAGGGCCCAAGAGACCCAGTACTTC. This gives the protein CASSPKRAQETQYF. This chain joins TRBV27 to TRBJ2-5, with the D segment identity uncertain. From its cysteine to its phenylalanine, the CDR3 spans 14 amino acids. Only the CDR3 region is kept as DNA, spanning 42 bases read in frame from base 1. CDR1 MNHEY and CDR2 SMNVEV were looked up in the germline V gene (reference sequence). V and J lose 5 bases and 1 base, and a span of 11 bases separates them.